The TCR beta chain under discussion was sequenced for a study of blood T cells in healthy people across ages. Study findings and constraints: CMV status of donors was unknown, possibly confounding expanded clonotype changes. Diversity was higher, and naive CD4+ cells more numerous, in long-lived donors than in aged donors.

The CDR3 loop spans 15 amino acids. Germline CDR1 reads DFQATT; CDR2 reads SNEGSKA (reference sequence). V shed 3 bases and J shed 0 bases, with 13 bases lying between them. It was with a sample-barcoded 5' primer and a J-beta primer mix that a second PCR of roughly 7 to 12 cycles was run. Sequencing yielded, for each sample, at least 3 million paired-end reads carrying CDR3. TCRdb reanalysed the 5' RACE reads using MiXCR and keeps one entry per CDR3 protein. This table has 1.5 million to 1.8 million distinct CDR3 sequences, approximately 43% appearing once. This clonotype was observed a handful of times. Its antigen remains unidentified.

The receptor's source is a young woman in good health. The rearrangement uses TRBV20-1 and TRBJ2-3, with a tentative D call TRBD1 (5 bases). Sequenced material: blood. CDR3 region: CSARTDSTSTDTQYF. The CDR3 DNA reads as TGCAGTGCTAGGACCGACAGTACTAGCACAGATACGCAGTATTTT.